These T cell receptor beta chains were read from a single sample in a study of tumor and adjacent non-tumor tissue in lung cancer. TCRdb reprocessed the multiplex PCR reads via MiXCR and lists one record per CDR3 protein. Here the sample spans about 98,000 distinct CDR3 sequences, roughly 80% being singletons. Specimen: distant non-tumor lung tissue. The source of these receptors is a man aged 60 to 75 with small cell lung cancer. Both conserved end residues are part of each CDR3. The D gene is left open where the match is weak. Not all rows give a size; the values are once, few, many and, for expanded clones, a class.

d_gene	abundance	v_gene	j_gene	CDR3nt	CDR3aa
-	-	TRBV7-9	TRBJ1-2	-	CARSPQGADYGCTF
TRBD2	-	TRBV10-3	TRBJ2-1	TGTGCCGCAACTGGCGGGGGTGTCGATGAGCAGATCTTC	CAATGGGVDEQIF
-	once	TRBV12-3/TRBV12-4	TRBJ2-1	TGTACCAGCAGTTTAGGTCTCTACATTGAGCAGTTCTTC	CTSSLGLYIEQFF
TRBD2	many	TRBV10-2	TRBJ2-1	TGCGCCAGCAGTGAAAGCGGGAGGGCCTCTGAGCAGTTCTTC	CASSESGRASEQFF
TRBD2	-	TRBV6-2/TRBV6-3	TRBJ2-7	TGTGACGGCAAGATAGCGGGAGTCCCTATGGAGCAGTACTTC	CDGKIAGVPMEQYF
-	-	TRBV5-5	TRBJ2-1	TGTGCTAGCAGCTTCTTCGGGACCTACAATGAGCGGTTCTTC	CASSFFGTYNERFF
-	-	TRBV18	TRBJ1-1	TGTGCCAGCTTAAAGACCAGCGCAAACATTGAAGCTTTCTTT	CASLKTSANIEAFF
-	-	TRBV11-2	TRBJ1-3	TGTGCCAGTAGCTTAGGGGGGAGCTCTGGAAACACCATATATTTT	CASSLGGSSGNTIYF
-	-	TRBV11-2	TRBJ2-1	TGTACCAGCAGCTTAAAACCGGGCAACAATGAGCAGTTTTTC	CTSSLKPGNNEQFF
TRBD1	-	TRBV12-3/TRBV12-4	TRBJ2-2	TGTACCAGCAGTCTCTATGGGACAGACACCGGGGAGCTGTTTTTT	CTSSLYGTDTGELFF
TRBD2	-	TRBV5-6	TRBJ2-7	TGTGCCAGCCAACCTGTGGGTCGGGAGGGAAATTTCGAGCATTACTTC	CASQPVGREGNFEHYF
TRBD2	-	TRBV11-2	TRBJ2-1	TGTGCCAGTAGCCCCGTAGCGGGAGCCTCCTACAATGAGCAGTCCTTC	CASSPVAGASYNEQSF
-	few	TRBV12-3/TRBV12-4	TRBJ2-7	TGTGCCAGTGCGTACTCCGGGGGAAATGGCTACGAGCAGTACTTC	CASAYSGGNGYEQYF
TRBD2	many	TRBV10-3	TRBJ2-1	TGTGCCATCAGTGAGTCGTTGGCTAGCGGGAGCCGCTCCTACAATGAGCAGTTCTTC	CAISESLASGSRSYNEQFF
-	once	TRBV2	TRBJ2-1	TGTGCCAGCACCAGTCCGCACAATGAGCAGTTCTTC	CASTSPHNEQFF
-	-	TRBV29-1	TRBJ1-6	TGCAGCGGGAGGAGCTCATATAATTCACCCCTCCACTTT	CSGRSSYNSPLHF
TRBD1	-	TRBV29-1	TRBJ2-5	TGCAACGTTGAAGATTATGAAAACTGGGACAGGGGGCCGAAGACCCAGTACTTC	CNVEDYENWDRGPKTQYF
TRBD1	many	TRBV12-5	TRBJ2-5	TGTGCTAGTGGTTTGAAAGGGGGCTTGGAGACCCAGTACTTC	CASGLKGGLETQYF
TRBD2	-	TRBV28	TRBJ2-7	TGTGCCAGCAGTGATGAAGGACTAGCGGGAGAGGTTGCTTACGGGCAGTACTTC	CASSDEGLAGEVAYGQYF
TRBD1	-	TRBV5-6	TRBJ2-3	TGTGCCATCAGCCTTTGGGACAGAAGAGTCACGGGTACGCAGTATTTT	CAISLWDRRVTGTQYF
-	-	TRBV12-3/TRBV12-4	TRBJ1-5	TGTGACAGCAGTTTAGACTCCGGGACTGGGAATCAGCCCCAGCATTTT	CDSSLDSGTGNQPQHF
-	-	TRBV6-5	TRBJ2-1	TGTGCCAGCAGTTACTCGAGGGATAGTTACTATGAGCAGTTCTTC	CASSYSRDSYYEQFF
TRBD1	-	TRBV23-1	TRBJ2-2	TGCGCCAGCAGTCGTAGACAGGGGGCCTCTATTTTTCCCCAGCTGTTTTTT	CASSRRQGASIFPQLFF
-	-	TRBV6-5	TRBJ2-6	TGTACCAGCAGCCTGGGCAGGGACCACTCTGGGGCCAACGTTCTGACTTTC	CTSSLGRDHSGANVLTF
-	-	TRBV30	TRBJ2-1	TGTGCCTGGAGTTCTAGAGCGTTTGGGAATGAGCAGTTCTTC	CAWSSRAFGNEQFF
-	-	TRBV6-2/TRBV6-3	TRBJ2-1	TGTGCCAGCAGTTTGGAAGTGGGGGCCTACTATGGGCAGTTCTTC	CASSLEVGAYYGQFF
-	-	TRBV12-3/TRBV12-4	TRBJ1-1	TGTGCCAGCAGATCCGGCATTCCGACAGGAAGGGACACTGAAGCTTTCTTT	CASRSGIPTGRDTEAFF
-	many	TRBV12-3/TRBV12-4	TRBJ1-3	TGTGCCAGCAGTTTAATTCAGGGTAAAGAATACACCATATATTTT	CASSLIQGKEYTIYF
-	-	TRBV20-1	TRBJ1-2	TGCAGTGCTAGCGATAGTTGGGAGAGGTGTTGGGGCTACACCTTC	CSASDSWERCWGYTF